The clone carrying this T cell receptor (beta chain) appeared a single time. These data come from a study of cytomegalovirus exposure and HLA in healthy donors. J lost 10 bases, V lost 5 bases, and 9 bases had no gene match. There are 14 residues in the CDR3. Germline assignment: CDR1 MDHEN and CDR2 SYDVKM. Repertoires were generated with immunoSEQ multiplex PCR, while TCRdb's copy carries only in-frame clones and drops some. The sample shows 70,000 or so clones, 94% of them seen only once. The sample was PBMCs. The receptor's source is a man between 18 and 35 years old in good health and CMV-seropositive. The J gene is TRBJ2-1, the V gene TRBV28, with 9 bases aligning to TRBD2. CDR3: CASSRAGLALEQFF. CDR3 sequence (DNA): TGTGCCAGCAGTAGGGCGGGACTAGCATTAGAGCAGTTCTTC. The full variable domain, in which reference TRBV28 and TRBJ2-1 provide the parts outside the CDR3, is DVKVTQSSRYLVKRTGEKVFLECVQDMDHENMFWYRQDPGLGLRLIYFSYDVKMKEKGDIPEGYSVSREKKERFSLILESASTNQTSMYLCASSRAGLALEQFFGPGTRLTVL.